The rows below give T cell receptor beta chains drawn from one sample of a study of blood T cell repertoires in COVID-19. The table came from immunoSEQ multiplex PCR; TCRdb's copy has only in-frame clones and leaves some out. The profile shows about 280,000 clones, roughly 88% of them singletons. The specimen sequenced was peripheral blood. These receptors all stem from a man in his late teens or twenties with active or convalescent COVID-19. Both conserved end residues are part of each CDR3. The order of the fields is D gene, clone size, V gene, J gene, CDR3 protein, CDR3 DNA. A D gene is named only where the DNA matches it firmly. Not every row has a clone size; where given, it reads once, few, many or a size class.

NA,NA,TRBV10-3,TRBJ2-3,CAISERGGLSDTQYF,TGTGCCATCAGTGAGAGGGGGGGCCTCTCAGATACGCAGTATTTT
TRBD2,NA,TRBV2,TRBJ2-7,CASRKGLAASYEQYF,TGTGCCAGCAGGAAGGGACTAGCGGCATCCTACGAGCAGTACTTC
NA,NA,TRBV7-6,TRBJ2-5,CASSLELGRNLQETQYF,TGTGCCAGCAGCTTAGAATTGGGCAGGAACCTCCAAGAGACCCAGTACTTC
NA,NA,TRBV11-2,TRBJ2-7,CASSAGVSEQYF,TGTGCCAGCAGTGCCGGGGTATCCGAGCAGTACTTC
TRBD1,NA,TRBV5-4,TRBJ2-7,CASSLGQGDYEQYF,TGTGCCAGCAGCTTGGGTCAGGGGGACTACGAGCAGTACTTC
TRBD1,NA,TRBV7-2,TRBJ2-3,CASSWSTGGTDTQYF,TGTGCCAGCAGCTGGTCGACAGGGGGTACAGATACGCAGTATTTT
NA,NA,TRBV2,TRBJ1-1,CASSPQYQNTEAFF,TGTGCCAGCAGCCCACAGTACCAGAACACTGAAGCTTTCTTT
TRBD1,NA,TRBV19,TRBJ1-5,CASSPVGQGNQPQHF,TGTGCCAGTAGCCCAGTGGGACAGGGCAATCAGCCCCAGCATTTT
TRBD1,NA,TRBV5-6,TRBJ2-1,CASSLTGGYNEQFF,TGTGCCAGCAGCTTGACAGGGGGCTACAATGAGCAGTTCTTC
TRBD1,NA,TRBV9,TRBJ1-1,CASSVAGQGSSTTFF,TGTGCCAGCAGCGTAGCGGGACAGGGATCGTCAACGACTTTCTTT
NA,NA,TRBV19,TRBJ1-2,CASSALFGVGSNYGYTF,TGTGCCAGTAGCGCCTTGTTCGGGGTGGGGAGTAACTATGGCTACACCTTC
NA,NA,TRBV5-1,TRBJ2-7,CASSSHWGDSYEQYF,TGCGCCAGCAGCTCACATTGGGGGGACTCTTACGAGCAGTACTTC
TRBD1,NA,TRBV7-6,TRBJ2-2,CASSSTGGDTGELFF,TGTGCCAGCAGCTCCACAGGGGGCGACACCGGGGAGCTGTTTTTT
NA,NA,TRBV18,TRBJ1-5,CASSPGTNQPQHF,TGTGCCAGCTCACCAGGCACCAATCAGCCCCAGCATTTT
NA,NA,TRBV3-1/TRBV3-2,TRBJ2-3,CASSQGAVAATSTDTQYF,TGTGCCAGCAGCCAAGGAGCGGTAGCGGCTACTAGCACAGATACGCAGTATTTT
TRBD1,NA,TRBV13,TRBJ1-2,CASSLGRGRGNYGYTF,TGTGCCAGCAGCTTAGGCAGGGGGCGCGGAAACTATGGCTACACCTTC
NA,NA,TRBV27,TRBJ2-6,CASSLAQGPSGANVLTF,TGTGCCAGCAGTTTAGCTCAGGGGCCCTCTGGGGCCAACGTCCTGACTTTC
NA,many,TRBV7-9,TRBJ1-2,CASSARNDPIYGYTF,TGTGCCAGCTCGGCGAGGAACGACCCGATCTATGGCTACACCTTC
NA,NA,TRBV21-1,TRBJ2-5,CASSKLGDRAQETQYF,TGTGCCAGCAGCAAACTCGGGGACAGGGCACAAGAGACCCAGTACTTC
NA,NA,TRBV21-1,TRBJ2-1,CASPTLATGGGDEQFF,TGTGCCAGCCCGACCCTGGCGACAGGGGGAGGCGATGAGCAGTTCTTC
NA,NA,TRBV2,TRBJ2-2,CARRLTNTGELFF,TGTGCCAGACGACTAACGAACACCGGGGAGCTGTTTTTT
NA,NA,TRBV5-4,TRBJ2-7,CASHGASYEQYF,TGTGCCAGTCATGGGGCCTCCTACGAGCAGTACTTC
TRBD1,NA,TRBV11-2,TRBJ2-4,CASSHIADRGDIQYF,TGTGCCAGCAGCCACATAGCTGACAGGGGGGACATTCAGTACTTC
TRBD2,NA,TRBV5-1,TRBJ2-1,CASSLFPGLAREQFF,TGCGCCAGCAGCTTGTTCCCGGGACTAGCTAGGGAGCAGTTCTTC
TRBD2,NA,TRBV29-1,TRBJ2-1,CSVEISGGYNEQFF,TGCAGCGTTGAAATAAGCGGGGGCTACAATGAGCAGTTCTTC
TRBD1,NA,TRBV18,TRBJ1-1,CASSPGTGGGEAFF,TGTGCCAGCTCACCAGGGACAGGGGGCGGTGAAGCTTTCTTT
TRBD1,once,TRBV28,TRBJ2-2,CASSSPLPGQERNTGELFF,TGTGCCAGCAGTTCCCCTTTACCCGGACAGGAGCGTAACACCGGGGAGCTGTTTTTT
NA,NA,TRBV27,TRBJ2-7,CASSAVGAYEQYF,TGTGCCAGCAGCGCGGTCGGGGCCTACGAGCAGTACTTC
TRBD1,NA,TRBV7-9,TRBJ1-1,CASSLAHPGGVAFF,TGTGCCAGCAGCTTAGCGCATCCAGGGGGTGTGGCTTTCTTT
TRBD2,NA,TRBV5-1,TRBJ2-1,CASSLLTSGGDNEQFF,TGCGCCAGCAGCTTGCTCACTAGCGGGGGGGACAATGAGCAGTTCTTC
NA,NA,TRBV3-1/TRBV3-2,TRBJ1-4,CASSQNRANEKLFF,TGTGCCAGCAGCCAAAACAGGGCTAATGAAAAACTGTTTTTT
NA,NA,TRBV4-1,TRBJ2-1,CASGGGLNNEQFF,TGCGCCAGCGGAGGGGGACTAAACAATGAGCAGTTCTTC
TRBD1,few,TRBV4-1,TRBJ2-1,CASSQADRESNEQFF,TGCGCCAGCAGCCAAGCGGACAGGGAATCCAATGAGCAGTTCTTC
TRBD1,NA,TRBV6-5,TRBJ1-3,CASRAGQGGNTIYF,TGTGCCAGCAGGGCGGGACAGGGTGGAAACACCATATATTTT
NA,NA,TRBV7-8,TRBJ1-1,CASSLEGGLGTEAFF,TGTGCCAGCAGCTTAGAAGGAGGGCTGGGCACTGAAGCTTTCTTT
NA,NA,TRBV7-7,TRBJ2-5,CASSLSSAGAETQYF,TGTGCCAGCAGCTTGAGTAGCGCGGGGGCAGAGACCCAGTACTTC
NA,NA,TRBV9,TRBJ2-5,CASSFSAYETQYF,TGTGCCAGCAGCTTTAGCGCGTACGAGACCCAGTACTTC
NA,NA,TRBV7-9,TRBJ2-7,CASSLGQSSYEQYF,TGTGCCAGCAGCTTAGGACAGTCCTCCTACGAGCAGTACTTC
TRBD2,NA,TRBV6-5,TRBJ2-3,CASSYSSAGSDTQYF,TGTGCCAGCAGTTACTCGTCAGCGGGATCAGATACGCAGTATTTT
NA,NA,TRBV6-5,TRBJ2-1,CASSYYGTNEQFF,TGTGCCAGCAGTTACTATGGCACCAATGAGCAGTTCTTC
TRBD1,few,TRBV5-1,TRBJ1-1,CASGTEPNTEAFF,TGCGCCAGCGGGACAGAACCAAACACTGAAGCTTTCTTT
NA,once,TRBV11-2,TRBJ1-1,CATSGVMNTEAFF,TGTGCCACTAGTGGAGTTATGAACACTGAAGCTTTCTTT
NA,few,TRBV12-3/TRBV12-4,TRBJ1-1,CASTQRGGTEAFF,TGTGCCAGCACTCAGAGGGGGGGTACTGAAGCTTTCTTT
NA,NA,TRBV7-9,TRBJ2-5,CASSLKRGTEETQYF,TGTGCCAGCAGCTTAAAGAGAGGGACTGAAGAGACCCAGTACTTC
TRBD2,NA,TRBV7-9,TRBJ2-4,CASSSAGRGKNIQYF,TGTGCCAGCAGCTCAGCGGGGCGGGGCAAAAACATTCAGTACTTC
NA,many,TRBV4-3,TRBJ2-6,CASSLTRGATSGANVLTF,TGCGCCAGCAGCCTAACCCGGGGGGCCACCTCTGGGGCCAACGTCCTGACTTTC
NA,NA,TRBV5-6,TRBJ2-3,CASSFQTAPPSTDTQYF,TGTGCCAGCAGCTTCCAGACAGCTCCTCCTAGCACAGATACGCAGTATTTT
TRBD1,NA,TRBV7-3,TRBJ2-5,CASSSGTVPFQETQYF,TGTGCCAGCAGCTCCGGGACAGTGCCCTTCCAAGAGACCCAGTACTTC
NA,NA,TRBV2,TRBJ2-3,CASISDSLGTDTQYF,TGTGCCAGCATTTCTGATTCTCTAGGCACAGATACGCAGTATTTT
TRBD1,NA,TRBV3-1/TRBV3-2,TRBJ1-2,CASSQPGGGSGYTF,TGTGCCAGCAGCCAACCAGGGGGCGGTTCGGGCTACACCTTC
NA,NA,TRBV7-9,TRBJ2-3,CASSRDRTTGRDTQYF,TGTGCCAGCAGCCGAGACCGGACTACTGGCCGAGATACGCAGTATTTT
TRBD1,NA,TRBV5-6,TRBJ1-2,CASSLGQGVYTF,TGTGCCAGCAGCCTGGGACAGGGGGTATACACCTTC